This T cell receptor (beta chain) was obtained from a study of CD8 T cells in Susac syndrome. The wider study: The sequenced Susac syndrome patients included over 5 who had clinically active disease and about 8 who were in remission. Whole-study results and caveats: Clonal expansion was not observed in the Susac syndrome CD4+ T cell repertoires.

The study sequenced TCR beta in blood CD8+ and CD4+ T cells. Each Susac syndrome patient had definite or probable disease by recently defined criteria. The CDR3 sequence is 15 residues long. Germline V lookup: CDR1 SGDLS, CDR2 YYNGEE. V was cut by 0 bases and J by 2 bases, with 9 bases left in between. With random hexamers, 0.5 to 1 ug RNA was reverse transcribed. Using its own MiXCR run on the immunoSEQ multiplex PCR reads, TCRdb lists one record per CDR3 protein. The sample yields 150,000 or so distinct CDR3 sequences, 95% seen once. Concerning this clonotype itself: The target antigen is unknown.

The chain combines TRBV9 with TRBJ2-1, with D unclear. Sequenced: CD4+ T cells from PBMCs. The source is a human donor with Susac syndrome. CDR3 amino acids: CASSVDRRPYNEQFF. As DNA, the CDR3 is TGTGCCAGCAGCGTAGACCGGCGGCCCTACAATGAGCAGTTCTTC.